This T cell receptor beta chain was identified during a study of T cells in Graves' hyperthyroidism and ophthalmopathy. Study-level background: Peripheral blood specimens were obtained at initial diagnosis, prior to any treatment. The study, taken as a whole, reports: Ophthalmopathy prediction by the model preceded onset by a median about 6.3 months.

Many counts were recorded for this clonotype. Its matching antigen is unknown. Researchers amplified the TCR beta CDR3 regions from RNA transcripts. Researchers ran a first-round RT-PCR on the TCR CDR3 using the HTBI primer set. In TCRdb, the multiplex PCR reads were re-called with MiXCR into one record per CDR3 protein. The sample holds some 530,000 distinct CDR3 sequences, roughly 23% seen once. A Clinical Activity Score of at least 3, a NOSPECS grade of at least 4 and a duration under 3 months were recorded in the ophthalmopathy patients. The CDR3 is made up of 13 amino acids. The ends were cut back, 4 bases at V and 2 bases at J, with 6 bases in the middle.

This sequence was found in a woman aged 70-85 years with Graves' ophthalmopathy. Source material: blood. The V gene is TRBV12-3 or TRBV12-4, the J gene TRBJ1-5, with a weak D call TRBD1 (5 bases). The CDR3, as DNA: TGTGCCAGCAGTTCGACAGGCAATCAGCCCCAGCATTTT. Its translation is CASSSTGNQPQHF.